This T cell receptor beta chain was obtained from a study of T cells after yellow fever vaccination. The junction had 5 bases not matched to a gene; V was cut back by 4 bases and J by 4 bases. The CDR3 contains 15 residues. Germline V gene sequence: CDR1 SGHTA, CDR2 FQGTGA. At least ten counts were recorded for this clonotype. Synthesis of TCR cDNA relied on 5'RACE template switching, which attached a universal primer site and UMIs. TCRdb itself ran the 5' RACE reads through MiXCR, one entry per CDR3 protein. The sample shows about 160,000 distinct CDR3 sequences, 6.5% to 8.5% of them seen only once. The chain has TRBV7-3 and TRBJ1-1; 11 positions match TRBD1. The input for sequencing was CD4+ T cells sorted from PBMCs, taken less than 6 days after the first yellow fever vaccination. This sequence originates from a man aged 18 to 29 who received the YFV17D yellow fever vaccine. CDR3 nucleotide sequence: TGTGCCAGCAGCTCTCCGGACAGGGGGCCCACTGAAGCTTTCTTT. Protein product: CASSSPDRGPTEAFF.